This T cell receptor beta chain was captured by sequencing in a study of blood T cell repertoires in COVID-19. Seattle researchers signed up patients amid active infection and tracked them longitudinally. V lost 7 bases to trimming and J lost 5 bases; unmatched junction nucleotides: 9. Germline V CDR1 and CDR2: MNHEY, SVGAGI. The CDR3 totals 15 residues. In the study's own analysis: It was from reference gene primer amplification that nucleated cell counts were estimated. Libraries were prepared by immunoSEQ multiplex PCR; TCRdb keeps only in-frame clonotypes and omits some of them. V, J and clone size were drawn from that table, and D and trimming were deduced from the DNA. The sample comprises 250,000 to 300,000 clones, about 90% of which are singletons, and approximately 12% rests with the top ten.

V is TRBV6-5 and J is TRBJ1-5, with 9 bases lining up with TRBD1. Sequenced: peripheral blood. The receptor's source is a woman aged 25 to 45 with COVID-19, enrolled during active disease. The CDR3 reads CASISTGGHDQPQHF. DNA of the CDR3: TGTGCCAGCATTTCGACAGGGGGGCACGATCAGCCCCAGCATTTT.